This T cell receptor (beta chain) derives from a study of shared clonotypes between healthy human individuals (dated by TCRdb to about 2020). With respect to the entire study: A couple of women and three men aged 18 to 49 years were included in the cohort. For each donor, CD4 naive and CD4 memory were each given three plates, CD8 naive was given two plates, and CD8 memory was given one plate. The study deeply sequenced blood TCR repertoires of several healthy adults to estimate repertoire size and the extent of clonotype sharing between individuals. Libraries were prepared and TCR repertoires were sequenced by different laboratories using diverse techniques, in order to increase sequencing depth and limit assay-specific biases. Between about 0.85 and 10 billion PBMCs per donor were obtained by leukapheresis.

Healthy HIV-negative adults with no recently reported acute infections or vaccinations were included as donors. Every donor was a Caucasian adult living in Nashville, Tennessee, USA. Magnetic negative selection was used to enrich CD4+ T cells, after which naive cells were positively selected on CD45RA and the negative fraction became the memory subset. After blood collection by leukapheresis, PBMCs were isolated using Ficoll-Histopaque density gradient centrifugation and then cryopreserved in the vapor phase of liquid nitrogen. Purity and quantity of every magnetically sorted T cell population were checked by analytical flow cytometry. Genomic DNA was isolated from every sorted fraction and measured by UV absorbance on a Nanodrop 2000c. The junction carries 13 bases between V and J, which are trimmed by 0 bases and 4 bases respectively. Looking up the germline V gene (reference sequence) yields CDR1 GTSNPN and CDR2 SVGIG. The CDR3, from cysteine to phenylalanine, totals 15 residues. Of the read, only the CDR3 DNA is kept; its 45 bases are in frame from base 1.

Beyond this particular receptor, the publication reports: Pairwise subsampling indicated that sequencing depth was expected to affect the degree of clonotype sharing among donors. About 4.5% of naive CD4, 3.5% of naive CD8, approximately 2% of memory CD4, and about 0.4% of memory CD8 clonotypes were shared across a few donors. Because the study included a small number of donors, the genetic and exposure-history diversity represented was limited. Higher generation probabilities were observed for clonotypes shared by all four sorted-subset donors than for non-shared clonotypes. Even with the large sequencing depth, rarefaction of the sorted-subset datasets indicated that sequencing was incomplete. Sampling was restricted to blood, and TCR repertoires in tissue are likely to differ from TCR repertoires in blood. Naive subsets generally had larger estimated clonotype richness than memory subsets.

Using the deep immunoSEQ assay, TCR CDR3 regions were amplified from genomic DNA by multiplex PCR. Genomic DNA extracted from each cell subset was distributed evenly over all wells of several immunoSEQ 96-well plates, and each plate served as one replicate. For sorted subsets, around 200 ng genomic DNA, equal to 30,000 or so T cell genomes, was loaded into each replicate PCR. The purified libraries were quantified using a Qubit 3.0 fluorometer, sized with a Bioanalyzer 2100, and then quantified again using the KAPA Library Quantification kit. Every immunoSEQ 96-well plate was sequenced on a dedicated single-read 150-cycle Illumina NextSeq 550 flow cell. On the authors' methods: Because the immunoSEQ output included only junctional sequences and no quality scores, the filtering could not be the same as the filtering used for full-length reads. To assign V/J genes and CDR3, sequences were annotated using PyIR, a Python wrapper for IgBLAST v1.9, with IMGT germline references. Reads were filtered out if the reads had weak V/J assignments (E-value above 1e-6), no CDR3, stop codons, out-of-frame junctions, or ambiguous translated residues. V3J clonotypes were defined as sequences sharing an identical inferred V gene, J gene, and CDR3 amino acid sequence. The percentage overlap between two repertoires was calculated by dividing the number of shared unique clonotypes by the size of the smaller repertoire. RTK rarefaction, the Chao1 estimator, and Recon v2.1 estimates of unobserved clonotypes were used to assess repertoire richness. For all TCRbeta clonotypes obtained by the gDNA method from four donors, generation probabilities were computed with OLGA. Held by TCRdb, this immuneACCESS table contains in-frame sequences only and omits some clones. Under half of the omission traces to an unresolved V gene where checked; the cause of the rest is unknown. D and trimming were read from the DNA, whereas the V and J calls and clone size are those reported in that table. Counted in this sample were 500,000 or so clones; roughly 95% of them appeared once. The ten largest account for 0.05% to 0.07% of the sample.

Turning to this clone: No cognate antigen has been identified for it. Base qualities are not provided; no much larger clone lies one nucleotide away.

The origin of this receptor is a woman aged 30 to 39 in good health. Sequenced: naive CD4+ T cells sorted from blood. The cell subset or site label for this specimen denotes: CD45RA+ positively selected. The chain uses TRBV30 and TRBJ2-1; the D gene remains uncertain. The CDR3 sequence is CAWSVTRASYNEQFF. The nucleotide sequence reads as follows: TGTGCCTGGAGTGTAACACGGGCATCATACAATGAGCAGTTCTTC. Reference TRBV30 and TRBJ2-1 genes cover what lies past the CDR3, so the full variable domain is SQTIHQWPATLVQPVGSPLSLECTVEGTSNPNLYWYRQAAGRGLQLLFYSVGIGQISSEVPQNLSASRPQDRQFILSSKKLLLSDSGFYLCAWSVTRASYNEQFFGPGTRLTVL.